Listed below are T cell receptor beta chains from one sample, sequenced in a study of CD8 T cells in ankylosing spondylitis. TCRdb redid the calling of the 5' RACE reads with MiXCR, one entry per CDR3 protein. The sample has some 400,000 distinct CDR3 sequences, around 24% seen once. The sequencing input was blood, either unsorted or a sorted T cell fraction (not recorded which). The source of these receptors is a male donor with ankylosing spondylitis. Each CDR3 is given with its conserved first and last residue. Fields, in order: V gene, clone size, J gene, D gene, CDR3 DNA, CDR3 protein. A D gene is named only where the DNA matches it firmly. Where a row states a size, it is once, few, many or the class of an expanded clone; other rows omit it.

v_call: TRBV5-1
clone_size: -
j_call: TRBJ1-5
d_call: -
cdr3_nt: TGCGCCAGCAGCTTGGAACCTGCCAATCAGCCCCAGCATTTT
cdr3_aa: CASSLEPANQPQHF

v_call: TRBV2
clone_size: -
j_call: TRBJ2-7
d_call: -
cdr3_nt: TGTGCCAGCAGTGGCCAAAACTACGAGCAGTACTTC
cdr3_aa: CASSGQNYEQYF

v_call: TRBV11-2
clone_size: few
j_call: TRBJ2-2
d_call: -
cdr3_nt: TGTGCCAGCAGCTTACAAAGCTCCGACACCGGGGAGCTGTTTTTT
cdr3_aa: CASSLQSSDTGELFF

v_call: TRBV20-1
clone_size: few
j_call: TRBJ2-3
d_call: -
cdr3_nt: TGCAGTGGAAGCCAGGGGAGGTTCGGCACAGATACGCAGTATTTT
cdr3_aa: CSGSQGRFGTDTQYF

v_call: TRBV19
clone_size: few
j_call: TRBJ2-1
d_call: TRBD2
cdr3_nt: TGTGCCAGTAGTATAGAGGGACTAGGCTCCTACAATGAGCAGTTCTTC
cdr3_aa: CASSIEGLGSYNEQFF

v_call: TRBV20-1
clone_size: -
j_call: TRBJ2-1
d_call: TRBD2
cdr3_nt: TGCAGTGCCCATAGCGGGACCCTCCCGTCAAACAATGAGCAGTTCTTC
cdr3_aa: CSAHSGTLPSNNEQFF

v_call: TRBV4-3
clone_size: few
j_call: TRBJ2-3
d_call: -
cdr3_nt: TGCGCCAGCAGCCAAGAACTACTTGTCACAGATACGCAGTATTTT
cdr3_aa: CASSQELLVTDTQYF

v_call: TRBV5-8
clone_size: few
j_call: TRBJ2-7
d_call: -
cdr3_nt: TGTGCCAGCAGCTTGGTATTCGGGACACTGGCCTACGAGCAGTACTTC
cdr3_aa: CASSLVFGTLAYEQYF

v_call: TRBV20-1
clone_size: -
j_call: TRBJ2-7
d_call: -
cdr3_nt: TGCAGTGCTAAACGGGTCTCCTACGAGCAGTACTTC
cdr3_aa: CSAKRVSYEQYF

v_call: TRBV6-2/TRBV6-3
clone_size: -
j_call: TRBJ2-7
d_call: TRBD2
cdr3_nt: TGTGCCAGCAGCACTAGCGGGATCACCTACGAGCAGTACTTC
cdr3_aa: CASSTSGITYEQYF

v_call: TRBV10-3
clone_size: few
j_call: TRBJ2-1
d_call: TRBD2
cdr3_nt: TGTGCCATCAGTGACCTACTAGCGGTAGGGTTCTTC
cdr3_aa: CAISDLLAVGFF

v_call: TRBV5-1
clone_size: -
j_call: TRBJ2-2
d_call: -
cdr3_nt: TGCGCCAGCAGCCCTAGGCCAAATTCGAACACCGGGGAGCTGTTTTTT
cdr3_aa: CASSPRPNSNTGELFF

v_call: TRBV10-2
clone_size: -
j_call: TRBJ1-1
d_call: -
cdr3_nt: TGCGCCAGCAGTGAGGCCACCGGGACTAAAGCTTTCTTT
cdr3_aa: CASSEATGTKAFF

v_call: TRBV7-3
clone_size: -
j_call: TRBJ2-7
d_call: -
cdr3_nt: TGTGCCAGCAGCTTAAATTCCGGGAGCTACGAGCAGTACTTC
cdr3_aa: CASSLNSGSYEQYF

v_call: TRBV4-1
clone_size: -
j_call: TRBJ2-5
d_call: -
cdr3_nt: TGCGCCAGCAGCCGGGGAGGTCGAGAGACCCAGTACTTC
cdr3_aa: CASSRGGRETQYF

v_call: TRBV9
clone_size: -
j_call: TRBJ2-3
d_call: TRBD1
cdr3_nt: TGTGCCAGCAGCGCGAGGACAGGGGGCTTGTTAGATACGCAGTATTTT
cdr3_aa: CASSARTGGLLDTQYF

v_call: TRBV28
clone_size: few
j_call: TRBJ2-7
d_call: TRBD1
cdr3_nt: TGTGCCAGCAGCTTGGCAGGGGGCAACTCCTACGAGCAGTACTTC
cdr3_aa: CASSLAGGNSYEQYF

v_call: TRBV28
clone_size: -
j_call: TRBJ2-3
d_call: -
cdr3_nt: TGTGCCAGCAGTCCATGGGTCGGACCCTTGGATACGCAGTATTTT
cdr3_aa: CASSPWVGPLDTQYF

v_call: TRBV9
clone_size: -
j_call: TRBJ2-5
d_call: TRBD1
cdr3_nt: TGTGCCAGCAGCGTATCCTCTCCGTCTGACAGGGGGAGATCAGAGACCCAGTACTTC
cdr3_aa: CASSVSSPSDRGRSETQYF

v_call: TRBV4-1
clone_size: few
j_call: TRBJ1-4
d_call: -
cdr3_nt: TGCGCCAGCAGCCTCCCAACAGGGCTGCGGACTAATGAAAAACTGTTTTTT
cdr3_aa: CASSLPTGLRTNEKLFF

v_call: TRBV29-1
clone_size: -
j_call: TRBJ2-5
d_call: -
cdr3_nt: TGCAGCGTTGATCAGCAGGGGGGGACCCAGTACTTC
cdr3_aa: CSVDQQGGTQYF

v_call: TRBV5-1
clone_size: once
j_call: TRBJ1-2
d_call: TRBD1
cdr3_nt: TGCGCCAGCAGCACCGAAGGGACAGGGGTTAACTATGGCTACACCTTC
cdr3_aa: CASSTEGTGVNYGYTF

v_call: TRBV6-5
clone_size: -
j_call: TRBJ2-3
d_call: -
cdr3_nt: TGTGCCAGCAGTTCGGACTGGAGGGCAGATACGCAGTATTTT
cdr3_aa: CASSSDWRADTQYF

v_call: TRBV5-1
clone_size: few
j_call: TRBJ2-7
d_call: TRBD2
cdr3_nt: TGCGCCAGCAGTTCGGGAGGAGGCGGCGAGCAGTACTTC
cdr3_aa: CASSSGGGGEQYF

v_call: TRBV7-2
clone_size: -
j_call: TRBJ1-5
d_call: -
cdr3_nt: TGTGCCAGCAGCTTAACGGGTGCCGTCCGAGGTCAGCCCCAGCATTTT
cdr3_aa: CASSLTGAVRGQPQHF